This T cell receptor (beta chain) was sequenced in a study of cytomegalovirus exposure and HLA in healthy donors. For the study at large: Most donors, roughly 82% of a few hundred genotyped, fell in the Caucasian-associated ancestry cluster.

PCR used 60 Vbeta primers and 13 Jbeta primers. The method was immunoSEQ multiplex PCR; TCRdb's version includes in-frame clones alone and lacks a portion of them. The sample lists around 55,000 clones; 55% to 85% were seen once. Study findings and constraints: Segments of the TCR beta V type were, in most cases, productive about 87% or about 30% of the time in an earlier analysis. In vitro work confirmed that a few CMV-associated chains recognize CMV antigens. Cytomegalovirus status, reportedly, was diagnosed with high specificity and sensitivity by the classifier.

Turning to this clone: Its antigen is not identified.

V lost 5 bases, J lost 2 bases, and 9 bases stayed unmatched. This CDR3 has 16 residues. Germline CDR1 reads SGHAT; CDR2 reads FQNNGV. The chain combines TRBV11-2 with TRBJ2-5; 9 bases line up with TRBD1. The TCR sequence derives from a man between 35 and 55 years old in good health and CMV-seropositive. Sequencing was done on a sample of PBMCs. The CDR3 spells CASSVLQGAGQETQYF. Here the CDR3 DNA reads TGTGCCAGCAGCGTATTACAGGGGGCGGGTCAAGAGACCCAGTACTTC.